A selection of T cell receptor beta chains follows, all from one sample in a study of T cell changes during pregnancy in multiple sclerosis. Measured with immunoSEQ multiplex PCR; TCRdb has only the in-frame clones, and not every one. The sample has tens of thousands of clones; roughly nine tenths are singletons. This specimen consisted of peripheral blood, obtained in the first trimester of pregnancy. These receptors were taken from a female donor in good health, enrolled as a control in a pregnancy study. Both conserved end residues are part of each CDR3. D genes are given only for firm matches. Rows give clone size only sometimes, using once, few, many, or a class for an expanded clone.

cdr3_length: 13
v_call: TRBV25-1
j_call: TRBJ1-5
clone_size: few
d_call: NA
cdr3_nt: TGTGCCAGCAGCGATAGGGGGGGCCAGCCCCAGCATTTT
cdr3_aa: CASSDRGGQPQHF

cdr3_length: 14
v_call: TRBV19
j_call: TRBJ1-1
clone_size: NA
d_call: TRBD1
cdr3_nt: TGTGCCAGTAGGACTCAGGGGGGAAACACTGAAGCTTTCTTT
cdr3_aa: CASRTQGGNTEAFF

cdr3_length: 16
v_call: TRBV2
j_call: TRBJ2-1
clone_size: NA
d_call: TRBD2
cdr3_nt: TGTGCCAGCAGTGAAGCTGAACTAGCGGGGAACAATGAGCAGTTCTTC
cdr3_aa: CASSEAELAGNNEQFF

cdr3_length: 14
v_call: TRBV30
j_call: TRBJ1-1
clone_size: few
d_call: TRBD1
cdr3_nt: TGTGCCTGGAGTGTAGCAGGGGGCCCCTCTGAAGCTTTCTTT
cdr3_aa: CAWSVAGGPSEAFF

cdr3_length: 14
v_call: TRBV28
j_call: TRBJ1-1
clone_size: NA
d_call: TRBD1
cdr3_nt: TGTGCCAGCAGTTCCCGGGCAGGGGGCGGTGAAGCTTTCTTT
cdr3_aa: CASSSRAGGGEAFF

cdr3_length: 14
v_call: TRBV29-1
j_call: TRBJ2-7
clone_size: once
d_call: NA
cdr3_nt: TGCAGCGTACTTCGGGAGCAATCCTCCTACGAGCAGTACTTC
cdr3_aa: CSVLREQSSYEQYF

cdr3_length: 15
v_call: TRBV18
j_call: TRBJ2-1
clone_size: NA
d_call: TRBD2
cdr3_nt: TGTGCCAGCTCATTTGGACTAGCGGGGATCAATGAGCAGTTCTTC
cdr3_aa: CASSFGLAGINEQFF

cdr3_length: 15
v_call: TRBV2
j_call: TRBJ2-2
clone_size: NA
d_call: TRBD1
cdr3_nt: TGTGCCAGCAAGACGGGACAGGGGGGCACCGGGGAGCTGTTTTTT
cdr3_aa: CASKTGQGGTGELFF

cdr3_length: 15
v_call: TRBV5-1
j_call: TRBJ2-5
clone_size: NA
d_call: TRBD2
cdr3_nt: TGCGCCAGCAGCTCCGGACTAGGGCGCGAAGAGACCCAGTACTTC
cdr3_aa: CASSSGLGREETQYF

cdr3_length: 13
v_call: TRBV6-5
j_call: TRBJ2-2
clone_size: NA
d_call: NA
cdr3_nt: TGTGCCAGCAGTTCCCTGAACACCGGGGAGCTGTTTTTT
cdr3_aa: CASSSLNTGELFF

cdr3_length: 16
v_call: TRBV5-6
j_call: TRBJ1-1
clone_size: NA
d_call: NA
cdr3_nt: TGTGCCAGCACCCTCCTGGGGGACTCAACGGACACTGAAGCTTTCTTT
cdr3_aa: CASTLLGDSTDTEAFF

cdr3_length: 13
v_call: TRBV4-2
j_call: TRBJ2-5
clone_size: once
d_call: NA
cdr3_nt: TGTGCCAGCAGCCAAGGGGGGGAAGAGACCCAGTACTTC
cdr3_aa: CASSQGGEETQYF

cdr3_length: 14
v_call: TRBV6-5
j_call: TRBJ2-3
clone_size: NA
d_call: TRBD2
cdr3_nt: TGTGCCAGCAGGCCTAGCGGGGGCACAGATACGCAGTATTTT
cdr3_aa: CASRPSGGTDTQYF

cdr3_length: 11
v_call: TRBV28
j_call: TRBJ1-2
clone_size: NA
d_call: NA
cdr3_nt: TGTGCCAGCTGCCGGAACTATGGCTACACCTTC
cdr3_aa: CASCRNYGYTF

cdr3_length: 14
v_call: TRBV28
j_call: TRBJ1-3
clone_size: once
d_call: TRBD1
cdr3_nt: TGTGCCAGCAGCCCAGGGGGCTCTGGAAACACCATATATTTT
cdr3_aa: CASSPGGSGNTIYF

cdr3_length: 17
v_call: TRBV14
j_call: TRBJ2-6
clone_size: once
d_call: NA
cdr3_nt: TGTGCCAGCAGCCACCAGGGATCTTGGTCCGGGGCCAACGTCCTGACTTTC
cdr3_aa: CASSHQGSWSGANVLTF

cdr3_length: 16
v_call: TRBV28
j_call: TRBJ1-2
clone_size: NA
d_call: TRBD1
cdr3_nt: TGTGCCAGCAGTCCCTCCCTGACAGGGAGGAGGGATGGCTACACCTTC
cdr3_aa: CASSPSLTGRRDGYTF

cdr3_length: 15
v_call: TRBV6-4
j_call: TRBJ2-3
clone_size: NA
d_call: TRBD2
cdr3_nt: TGTGCCAGCAGATCCCTAGCGGGGGACACAGATACGCAGTATTTT
cdr3_aa: CASRSLAGDTDTQYF

cdr3_length: 15
v_call: TRBV5-6
j_call: TRBJ1-2
clone_size: once
d_call: TRBD1
cdr3_nt: TGTGCCAGCAGCATCCGGGACAGGGACAACTATGGCTACACCTTC
cdr3_aa: CASSIRDRDNYGYTF

cdr3_length: 14
v_call: TRBV28
j_call: TRBJ2-3
clone_size: NA
d_call: TRBD2
cdr3_nt: TGTGCCTACGGGAGGGGGGGGAGCACAGATACGCAGTATTTT
cdr3_aa: CAYGRGGSTDTQYF

cdr3_length: 14
v_call: TRBV5-1
j_call: TRBJ2-5
clone_size: NA
d_call: TRBD2
cdr3_nt: TGCGCCACTCGACTAGCGGTGTACCAAGAGACCCAGTACTTC
cdr3_aa: CATRLAVYQETQYF

cdr3_length: 14
v_call: TRBV7-3
j_call: TRBJ2-1
clone_size: NA
d_call: TRBD2
cdr3_nt: TGTGCCAGCAGCTCGGGCGGGGGTTGGGATGAGCAGTTCTTC
cdr3_aa: CASSSGGGWDEQFF

cdr3_length: 14
v_call: TRBV10-3
j_call: TRBJ2-1
clone_size: NA
d_call: TRBD2
cdr3_nt: TGTGCCACGCGGGAGGCGAGCTCCTACAATGAGCAGTTCTTC
cdr3_aa: CATREASSYNEQFF

cdr3_length: 16
v_call: TRBV5-4
j_call: TRBJ2-5
clone_size: NA
d_call: TRBD2
cdr3_nt: TGTGCCAGCAGCCTAGGACTAGCGGGGATCGCGGAGACCCAGTACTTC
cdr3_aa: CASSLGLAGIAETQYF

cdr3_length: 14
v_call: TRBV6-5
j_call: TRBJ1-2
clone_size: NA
d_call: TRBD1
cdr3_nt: TGTGCCAGCAGTTCGGAAGGGACAGGGGTCGGCTACACCTTC
cdr3_aa: CASSSEGTGVGYTF

cdr3_length: 14
v_call: TRBV28
j_call: TRBJ1-1
clone_size: NA
d_call: TRBD1
cdr3_nt: TGTGCCAGCAGTGTACAGGGGGCGAGGACTGAAGCTTTCTTT
cdr3_aa: CASSVQGARTEAFF

cdr3_length: 13
v_call: TRBV19
j_call: TRBJ2-7
clone_size: NA
d_call: NA
cdr3_nt: TGTGCCAGTACATCGGGGAACGCCTACGAGCAGTACTTC
cdr3_aa: CASTSGNAYEQYF